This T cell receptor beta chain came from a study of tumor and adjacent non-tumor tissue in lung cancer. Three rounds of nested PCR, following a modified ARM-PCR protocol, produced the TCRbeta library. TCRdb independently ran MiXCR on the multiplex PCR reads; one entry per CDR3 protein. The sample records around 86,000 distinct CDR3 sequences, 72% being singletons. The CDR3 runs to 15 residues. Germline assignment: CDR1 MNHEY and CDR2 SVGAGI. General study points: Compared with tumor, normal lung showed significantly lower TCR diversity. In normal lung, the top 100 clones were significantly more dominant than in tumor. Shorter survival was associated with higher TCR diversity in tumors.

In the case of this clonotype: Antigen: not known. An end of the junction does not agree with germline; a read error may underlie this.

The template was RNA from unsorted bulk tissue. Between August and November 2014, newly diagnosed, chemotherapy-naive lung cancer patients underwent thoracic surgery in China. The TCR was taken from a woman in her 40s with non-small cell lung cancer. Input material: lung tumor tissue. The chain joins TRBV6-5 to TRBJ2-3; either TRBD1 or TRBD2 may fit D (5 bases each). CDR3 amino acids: CASTWQGRGTNTQYF. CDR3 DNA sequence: TGTGCCAGCACTTGGCAAGGACGGGGCACAAATACGCAGTATTTT.